This TCR beta chain stems from a study of blood T cell repertoires in COVID-19. About the research overall: Collection of acute and convalescent COVID-19 samples took place in the United States, Italy and Spain.

Resolution of symptoms, clearance, or two negative PCRs was present in recovered Cohort 3 donors. The assay was immunoSEQ multiplex PCR, and TCRdb's table has in-frame clones only and misses some. In the table there are around 300,000 clones, 80% to 95% of which are singletons. Germline CDR1 is MDHEN and CDR2 is SYDVKM. Trimming took 5 bases from V and 3 from J, leaving 17 bases between them. This CDR3 region has 16 residues. Input material: PBMCs or T cells enriched from blood (not recorded which). This clonotype was sampled from a woman aged 25 to 39 who had recovered from COVID-19. This rearrangement joins TRBV28 to TRBJ2-1; D might be TRBD2 (6 bases). The CDR3 DNA is TGTGCCAGCAGTGGGACTTGGCTTATAAACTACAATGAGCAGTTCTTC. It is translated as CASSGTWLINYNEQFF.